Shown below are 14 T cell receptor beta chains from a single sample sequenced in a study of blood T cell repertoires in COVID-19. The protocol was immunoSEQ multiplex PCR, while the TCRdb copy is restricted to in-frame clones and leaves out a portion. The data show approximately 300,000 clones, with 85% to 90% seen just once and over 3.5% held by the top ten. The sample taken for sequencing was peripheral blood. The receptors originated from a woman aged 40 to 50 with acute or convalescent COVID-19.

The chain combines TRBV4-1 with TRBJ1-2; 7 positions match TRBD1. CDR1 is MGHRA, CDR2 YSYEKL, per germline. The CDR3 runs to 12 residues. V shed 6 bases, J shed 3 bases, and the junction held 1 base outside the gene matches. As DNA, the CDR3 is TGCGCCAGCAGTGACAGGGACTATGGCTACACCTTC. Residues: CASSDRDYGYTF.

The chain combines TRBV11-2 with TRBJ2-7; D uncertain. The germline V gene has CDR1 SGHAT and CDR2 FQNNGV. The CDR3 loop spans 13 amino acids. Trimming took off 3 bases at V and 3 bases at J, with 9 bases between the two ends. The CDR3 region is CASSLEFLYEQYV. The CDR3 DNA is TGTGCCAGCAGCTTGGAGTTTCTCTACGAGCAGTACGTC.

The chain employs TRBV6-2 or TRBV6-3 and TRBJ1-2; D ambiguous. Looked up from germline, CDR1 is MNHEY and CDR2 is SVGEGT. The CDR3 has 12 residues. V lost 0 bases, J lost 8 bases, and 7 bases lay in between. This chain's CDR3 is CASSYSSSGYTF. The CDR3 nucleotides are TGTGCCAGCAGTTACTCGTCGTCGGGCTACACCTTC.

The chain joins TRBV2 to TRBJ2-7, with D possibly being TRBD2 (5 bases). CDR3 length: 16 residues. CDR1 and CDR2 (germline): SNHLY, FYNNEI. Trimming left V 4 bases short and J 4 bases short, with 20 bases between. The CDR3 DNA reads TGTGCCAGCAGTGTCGAATTGGGCCTAGGAGGTTACGAGCAGTACGTC. Protein: CASSVELGLGGYEQYV.

The count of this clone is one. The chain employs TRBV27 and TRBJ2-1; 8 bases align to TRBD1. J was trimmed by 5 bases and V by 4 bases; bases with no gene match: 7. The CDR3 covers 15 residues. The germline V gene encodes CDR1 MNHEY and CDR2 SMNVEV (reference sequence). In DNA, the CDR3 is TGTGCCAGCAGTTACCAGGGGGCCAACAACAATGAGCAGTTCTTC. This sequence encodes CASSYQGANNNEQFF.

The chain combines TRBV10-2 with TRBJ1-1; TRBD1 might be the D (5 bases). Germline CDR1 is WSHSY and CDR2 is SAAADI. This CDR3 region has 14 residues. The ends were cut back, 4 bases at V and 4 bases at J, with 13 bases in the middle. CDR3 DNA sequence: TGCGCCAGCAGTGTTTCCAGGGAGGGCACTGAAGCTTTCTTT. It specifies CASSVSREGTEAFF.

This clone occurred once. This chain connects TRBV18 to TRBJ2-5; D is unresolved. Trimming took off 8 bases at V and 7 bases at J, with 20 bases between the two ends. This CDR3 has 14 residues. CDR1 and CDR2 (germline): KGHSH, LQKENI. CDR3 DNA sequence: TGTGCCAGCCCACGCTCAGTGGGCCATGGGACCCAGTACTTC. Amino acid sequence: CASPRSVGHGTQYF.

This chain connects TRBV3-1 (or the pseudogene TRBV3-2) to TRBJ1-4, with D possibly matching TRBD1 (6 bases). This CDR3 contains 16 residues. V lost 4 bases, J lost 0 bases, and 12 bases lay in between. CDR1 is LGHDT, CDR2 YNNKEL, per germline (reference sequence). CDR3: CASSRGAGATNEKLFF. The CDR3 bases are TGTGCCAGCAGCCGGGGCGCAGGGGCAACTAATGAAAAACTGTTTTTT.

The chain combines TRBV19 with TRBJ1-1; 9 bases line up with TRBD1. The CDR3 consists of 16 residues. V lost 1 base and J lost 4; bases outside the gene matches: 7. Germline V gives CDR1 LNHDA, CDR2 SQIVND (reference sequence). CDR3 nucleotides: TGTGCCAGTAGTATAGCCAGACAGGGGGTTGTCACTGAAGCTTTCTTT. It is translated as CASSIARQGVVTEAFF.

V is TRBV5-1 and J is TRBJ2-1; 8 positions match TRBD2. CDR1 is SGHRS, CDR2 YFSETQ, per germline. The ends lost 2 bases at V and 7 bases at J; junction bases unmatched: 11. The CDR3 spans 16 residues. CDR3 amino acids: CASSFNLRPGGNEQFF. The CDR3 DNA is TGCGCCAGCAGCTTCAACCTTAGGCCGGGGGGGAATGAGCAGTTCTTC.

The V gene is TRBV5-5, the J gene TRBJ2-2, with 8 bases aligning to TRBD1. V lost 4 bases and J lost 1; bases outside the gene matches: 3. The germline CDR1 and CDR2 sequences are SGHKS and YYEKEE (reference sequence). The CDR3 has 15 residues. The CDR3 nucleotides read TGTGCCAGCAGCCCTACAGGGGGGAACACCGGGGAGCTGTTTTTT. It yields the protein CASSPTGGNTGELFF.

The V and J genes are TRBV27 and TRBJ1-1; perhaps TRBD1 as D (6 bases). CDR1 is MNHEY, CDR2 SMNVEV, per germline (reference sequence). V dropped 3 bases and J dropped 5 bases, with 16 bases sitting between them. CDR3 size: 15 residues. The CDR3: CASSFWGGLGTEAFF. The CDR3 DNA reads as TGTGCCAGCAGTTTCTGGGGGGGCTTGGGTACTGAAGCTTTCTTT.

This rearrangement joins TRBV5-1 to TRBJ2-3, with D perhaps TRBD1 (6 bases). CDR1 is SGHRS and CDR2 is YFSETQ in the germline V gene. V dropped 4 bases and J dropped 4 bases, with 13 bases sitting between them. CDR3 length: 14 amino acids. CDR3 coding DNA: TGCGCCAGCAGCCGAAGCAGGGGCCCAGATACGCAGTATTTT. Protein: CASSRSRGPDTQYF. Full variable domain (remainder filled in from reference TRBV5-1 and TRBJ2-3): KAGVTQTPRYLIKTRGQQVTLSCSPISGHRSVSWYQQTPGQGLQFLFEYFSETQRNKGNFPGRFSGRQFSNSRSEMNVSTLELGDSALYLCASSRSRGPDTQYFGPGTRLTVL.

V is TRBV5-1 and J is TRBJ1-1; D is unclear. Germline CDR1 reads SGHRS; CDR2 reads YFSETQ. CDR3 size: 14 residues. V was pared by 0 bases and J by 0 bases, with 6 bases between. DNA of the CDR3: TGCGCCAGCAGCTTGGGGAGCCTGAACACTGAAGCTTTCTTT. Its translation: CASSLGSLNTEAFF.